This T cell receptor (beta chain) was captured in a study of siplizumab effects on memory and regulatory T cells. Findings and caveats of the study: Naive T cells looked more diverse than memory cells, and they looked like major contributors to the alloresponse. Naive-or-memory phenotypes were unassignable for roughly 80-97% of proliferating CD4+ or CD8+ clones.

The assay looked at some 10^5 TCR templates in each sample. The protocol was immunoSEQ multiplex PCR, while the TCRdb copy is restricted to in-frame clones and leaves out a portion. The sample carries fewer than 60,000 clones, over 85% recorded once. On this clone: As yet, its antigen is unknown.

Germline values: CDR1 SEHNR, CDR2 FQNEAQ (reference sequence). Losses at the gene ends were 5 bases for V and 2 bases for J; bases not matched to a gene: 9. The CDR3 has 15 amino acids. This TCR was recovered from a human donor in good health. The genes are TRBV7-9 and TRBJ2-7; 7 bases match TRBD1. The sequenced sample consisted of CD8+ T cells sorted from blood. This CDR3 is CASSGYRGDAYEQYF. DNA for the CDR3: TGTGCCAGCAGCGGGTACAGGGGAGACGCCTACGAGCAGTACTTC.